The 3 T cell receptor beta chains below were found in one sample sequenced in a study of T cells in Graves' hyperthyroidism and ophthalmopathy. Using RNA transcripts as the source, TCR beta CDR3 regions were amplified. Using the HTBI primer set, a first-round RT-PCR was run on the TCR CDR3. TCRdb re-called the multiplex PCR reads through MiXCR, storing one row per CDR3 protein. The sample has 540,000 or so distinct CDR3 sequences; less than 20% are singletons. Sequences were obtained from blood. The receptors stem from a woman aged 30 to 39 with Graves' hyperthyroidism.

The genes are TRBV7-8 and TRBJ2-7; TRBD1 is a possible D gene (5 bases). The CDR3 is 15 amino acids. V shed 0 bases and J shed 6 bases, with 15 bases lying between them. Looked up from germline, CDR1 is SGHVS and CDR2 is FQNEAQ. CDR3 sequence (DNA): TGTGCCAGCAGCTTAGCCTTTCCCAGGGTGGGCGAGCAGTACTTC. It specifies CASSLAFPRVGEQYF.

This clonotype was seen at least ten times. V and J are TRBV28 and TRBJ2-2; 11 positions agree with TRBD2. The CDR3 covers 17 residues. With 5 bases clipped from V and 5 bases from J, the junction kept 10 bases outside the gene matches. From germline, CDR1 is MDHEN and CDR2 SYDVKM. CDR3 sequence (DNA): TGTGCCAGCAGTCCCCTACTAGCGGGAGAGTTTACCGGGGAGCTGTTTTTT. The encoded protein is CASSPLLAGEFTGELFF.

This clonotype was seen more than once but under ten times. The rearrangement joins TRBV19 to TRBJ2-1; 8 bases are a match to TRBD2. Germline V gives CDR1 LNHDA, CDR2 SQIVND (reference sequence). The CDR3 has 12 residues. V lost 5 bases, J lost 11 bases, and 5 bases stayed unmatched. The CDR3 protein is CASSRGGPKQFF. CDR3 DNA: TGTGCCAGTAGTCGCGGGGGGCCTAAGCAGTTCTTC.